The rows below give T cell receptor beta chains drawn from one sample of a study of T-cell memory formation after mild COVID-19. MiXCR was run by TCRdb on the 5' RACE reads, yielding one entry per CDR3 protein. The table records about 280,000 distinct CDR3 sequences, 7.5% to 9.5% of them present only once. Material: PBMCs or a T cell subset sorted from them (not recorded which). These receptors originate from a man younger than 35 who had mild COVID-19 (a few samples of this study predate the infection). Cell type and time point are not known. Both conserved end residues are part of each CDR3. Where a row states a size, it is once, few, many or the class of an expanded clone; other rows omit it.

CAISTWPNQPQHF | TRBJ1-5 | TRBV10-3 | NA
CASSSEAGNYGYTF | TRBJ1-2 | TRBV7-9 | NA
CASSRSSGYNEQFF | TRBJ2-1 | TRBV19 | few
CASGVQETQYF | TRBJ2-5 | TRBV27 | few
CASSLAGTVSYNEQFF | TRBJ2-1 | TRBV12-3/TRBV12-4 | few
CASSLVAGGREQYF | TRBJ2-7 | TRBV5-6 | few
CATSDPAPRADTQYF | TRBJ2-3 | TRBV24-1 | NA
CASTNRDPAESPLHF | TRBJ1-6 | TRBV12-3/TRBV12-4 | NA
CASSLEGGGQPQHF | TRBJ1-5 | TRBV5-1 | many
CASSLDYGTNTF | TRBJ1-2 | TRBV7-2 | NA
CASSRVMNTGELFF | TRBJ2-2 | TRBV4-1 | NA
CASSWDRGVETQYF | TRBJ2-5 | TRBV5-1 | few
CASSLGQEEKLFF | TRBJ1-4 | TRBV4-2 | NA
CATSSDRENTEAFF | TRBJ1-1 | TRBV15 | NA